Sequencing of this TCR beta chain was carried out in a study of regulatory T cells in long-lasting Graves disease. Time point described: newly diagnosed GD, antithyroid drugs for less than 3 months. The TCR library was made from RNA that had been extracted from PBMCs in TRIzol. With 4 bases clipped from V and 5 bases from J, the junction kept 11 bases outside the gene matches. The CDR3 sequence is 16 residues long. CDR1 is LGHDT, CDR2 YNNKEL, per germline (reference sequence). Whole-study findings and limits: When disease was persistent, TRBV28, TRBJ1-2 and TRBJ2-5 were the favored segments.

The authors built TCR beta libraries using iRepertoire HTBI primers and Arm-PCR of CDR3 regions. TCRdb fed the multiplex PCR reads into MiXCR, producing one record per CDR3 protein. Among 500,000 or so distinct CDR3 sequences, about 16% were seen once, and the ten largest hold 25%. This clonotype was counted ten times or more. Its target is not known. Separately, the same data were catalogued under a study of T cells in Graves' hyperthyroidism and ophthalmopathy.

Sequences were derived from peripheral blood mononuclear cells (PBMCs), sampled at new diagnosis, from a patient treated with antithyroid drugs. The chain links TRBV3-1 to TRBJ2-3; 8 nucleotides align to TRBD2. This receptor was obtained from a woman in her forties or fifties with Graves disease. CDR3 in amino acids: CASSLEMGTRGDTQYF. Here the CDR3 DNA reads TGTGCCAGCAGCCTTGAGATGGGGACTAGAGGAGATACGCAGTATTTT.